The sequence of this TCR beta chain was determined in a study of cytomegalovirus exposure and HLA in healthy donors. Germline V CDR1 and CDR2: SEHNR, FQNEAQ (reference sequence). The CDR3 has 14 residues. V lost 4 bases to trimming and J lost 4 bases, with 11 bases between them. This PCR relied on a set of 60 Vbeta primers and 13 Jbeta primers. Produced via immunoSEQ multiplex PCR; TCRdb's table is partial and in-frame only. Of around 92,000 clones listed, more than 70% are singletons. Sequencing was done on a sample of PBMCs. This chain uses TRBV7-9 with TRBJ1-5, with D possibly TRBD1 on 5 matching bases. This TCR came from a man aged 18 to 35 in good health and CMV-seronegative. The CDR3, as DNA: TGTGCCAGCAGCTCTAGGGGCCTTAATCAGCCCCAGCATTTT. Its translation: CASSSRGLNQPQHF. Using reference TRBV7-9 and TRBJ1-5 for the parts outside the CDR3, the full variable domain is DTGVSQNPRHKITKRGQNVTFRCDPISEHNRLYWYRQTLGQGPEFLTYFQNEAQLEKSRLLSDRFSAERPKGSFSTLEIQRTEQGDSAMYLCASSSRGLNQPQHFGDGTRLSIL.